Shown below are 12 T cell receptor beta chains from a single sample sequenced in a study of blood T cell repertoires in COVID-19. TCRdb's table, derived via immunoSEQ multiplex PCR, lists solely in-frame clones and lacks some. Altogether about 67,000 clones are present, roughly 89% being singletons, with the ten largest covering around 20%. The sequencing sample was made of peripheral blood. These receptors all come from a woman aged 80 or over with acute or convalescent COVID-19.

CDR3 amino acids: CASRAPGQGETEAFF. DNA of the CDR3: TGTGCCAGCAGGGCACCGGGACAGGGGGAGACTGAAGCTTTCTTT. The rearrangement links TRBV28 to TRBJ1-1, with 11 bases matching TRBD1. The CDR3 totals 15 residues. Germline-derived CDR1 and CDR2 are MDHEN and SYDVKM. Unmatched junction bases numbered 8, after V lost 6 bases and J lost 5 bases.

CDR3 nucleotide sequence: TGTGCCAGCGGACTAGCGGGAGAGTTTGTGTTGGATGAGCAGTTCTTC. Translated: CASGLAGEFVLDEQFF. The chain uses TRBV14 and TRBJ2-1; 13 bases are shared with TRBD2. In germline, CDR1 is SGHDN, CDR2 FVKESK. This CDR3 has 16 amino acids. The V gene end was trimmed by 8 bases and the J gene end by 8 bases; junction bases not matched to a gene: 12.

The J gene is TRBJ1-1, the V gene TRBV28, with 8 bases fitting TRBD1. Germline trimming cut 7 bases from V and 5 bases from J; bases unmatched to any gene: 9. CDR1 and CDR2 (germline): MDHEN, SYDVKM. The CDR3 sequence is 14 residues long. CDR3 in amino acids: CASTVDRVVTEAFF. Here the CDR3 DNA reads TGTGCCAGCACCGTGGACAGGGTAGTTACTGAAGCTTTCTTT.

The chain has TRBV10-3 and TRBJ2-1; 8 bases fit TRBD2. The CDR3 has 15 amino acids. The germline CDR1 and CDR2 sequences are ENHRY and SYGVKD. The V segment lost 7 bases and the J segment 2 bases; nucleotides outside the gene matches: 7. The CDR3 region has the DNA TGTGCCATCACCATGCTAGCGGGCACCTACAATGAGCAGTTCTTC. The encoded protein is CAITMLAGTYNEQFF.

This clone was picked up one time. V gene TRBV7-2 combines with J gene TRBJ2-5, with D possibly matching TRBD2 (5 bases). This CDR3 contains 13 residues. CDR1 is SGHTA, CDR2 FQGNSA, per germline. V lost 1 base and J lost 6, with 9 bases in between. DNA for the CDR3: TGTGCCAGCAGCTTAGAGACGGGGAAGACCCAGTACTTC. As protein: CASSLETGKTQYF.

V usage is TRBV29-1 and J usage is TRBJ1-4; 8 bases are a match to TRBD1. The CDR3 runs 14 residues. Trimming took 6 bases from V and 2 from J; bases not matched to a gene: 5. Per germline, CDR1 SQVTM and CDR2 ANQGSEA. CDR3 residues: CSVEQGETNEKLFF. The CDR3 region has the DNA TGCAGCGTCGAACAGGGGGAGACTAATGAAAAACTGTTTTTT.

This sequence joins TRBV6-6 and TRBJ1-5, with D perhaps TRBD1 (6 bases). CDR1 and CDR2 (germline): MNHNY, SVGAGI (reference sequence). This CDR3 has 15 residues. Trimming left V 4 bases short and J 6 bases short, with 16 bases between. The CDR3 reads CASSSGRGSFQPQHF. CDR3 DNA sequence: TGTGCCAGCAGTTCAGGCAGGGGTTCGTTTCAGCCCCAGCATTTT.

The CDR3 is CASRPDRGAGANVLTF. The CDR3 DNA reads TGTGCCAGCAGGCCAGACAGGGGGGCCGGGGCCAACGTCCTGACTTTC. This chain uses TRBV2 with TRBJ2-6; 9 bases are a match to TRBD1. This CDR3 has 16 residues. The J segment lost 4 bases and the V segment lost 6 bases, leaving 7 bases of the junction unmatched. From germline, CDR1 is SNHLY and CDR2 FYNNEI.

This clone appeared once. The rearrangement uses TRBV5-1 and TRBJ1-4; 8 positions match TRBD1. V shed 4 bases, J shed 5 bases, and the junction held 4 bases outside the gene matches. From germline, CDR1 is SGHRS and CDR2 YFSETQ. The CDR3 runs to 14 residues. CDR3 protein: CASSRDRGNEKLFF. CDR3 coding DNA: TGCGCCAGCAGCCGCGACAGGGGAAATGAAAAACTGTTTTTT.

This clone was detected once. The chain employs TRBV5-4 and TRBJ2-1; 9 positions agree with TRBD2. The CDR3 loop spans 16 amino acids. V dropped 0 bases and J dropped 8; count of bases not matched to a gene: 9. The germline V gene encodes CDR1 SGHNT and CDR2 YYREEE (reference sequence). The CDR3 protein is CASSLALAGLVDEQFF. CDR3 DNA: TGTGCCAGCAGCTTGGCGCTAGCGGGATTAGTCGATGAGCAGTTCTTC.

The CDR3, as DNA: TGTGCCAGCAGTGTCAGACAGGAGAACACTGAAGCTTTCTTT. Protein sequence: CASSVRQENTEAFF. The chain employs TRBV2 and TRBJ1-1, with D possibly being TRBD1 (6 bases). Looked up from germline, CDR1 is SNHLY and CDR2 is FYNNEI. Trimming took off 4 bases at V and 1 base at J, with 10 bases between the two ends. This CDR3 contains 14 residues.

The sample holds one count of this clone. The genes are TRBV5-1 and TRBJ2-3, with 9 bases matching TRBD2. Trimming removed 2 bases from V and 3 bases from J; junction bases left unmatched: 7. This CDR3 comprises 16 residues. Germline lookup yields CDR1 SGHRS and CDR2 YFSETQ. The DNA of the CDR3 is TGCGCCAGCAGCTTCGCTAGCGGGACGGGGACAGATACGCAGTATTTT. This codes for CASSFASGTGTDTQYF.